The source of this T cell receptor (beta chain) is a study of blood T cells in healthy people across ages. CDR3 size: 17 residues. The V gene's germline CDR1 is SGHRS and CDR2 YFSETQ. V lost 0 bases and J 8 bases, leaving 20 bases between the germline ends. Primers used in a second PCR of about 7 to 12 cycles were a sample-barcoded 5' primer and a J-beta primer mix. All cDNA molecules were each tagged by a template-switch adaptor with 12 random nucleotides. Each CDR3 protein is one row after TCRdb ran MiXCR on the 5' RACE reads. The table has hundreds of thousands of distinct CDR3 sequences, 32% seen once.

Sequenced: blood. The chain links TRBV5-1 to TRBJ1-4; D unresolved. This clonotype was obtained from a woman older than 75 in good health. The CDR3 here is CASSLAPQDTFYEKLFF. CDR3 in DNA: TGCGCCAGCAGCTTGGCCCCCCAAGACACATTTTACGAAAAACTGTTTTTT.